This T cell receptor beta chain is drawn from a study of T cell changes during pregnancy in multiple sclerosis. The data were produced by immunoSEQ multiplex PCR, yet TCRdb's version contains in-frame clones alone and is incomplete. This sample has roughly 40,000 clones, with 91% found just once. In germline, CDR1 is SGHTA, CDR2 FQGNSA. With 5 bases removed from V and 10 bases from J, the gap between germline ends came to 17 bases. The CDR3 covers 14 residues. The sequence was obtained from a female donor in good health, enrolled as a control in a pregnancy study. V and J are TRBV7-2 and TRBJ1-4, with TRBD1 as a possible D gene (6 bases). The starting material was CD4+ T cells from peripheral blood mononuclear cells, obtained in the second trimester of pregnancy. The CDR3 region is CASSGPAGERKLFF. Written as DNA, the CDR3 is TGTGCCAGCAGCGGTCCTGCAGGGGAGCGAAAACTGTTTTTT.